This is a list of T cell receptor beta chains from one sample in a study of T cell changes during pregnancy in multiple sclerosis. TCRdb's copy holds only in-frame clones and misses some; the assay was immunoSEQ multiplex PCR. Found here are fewer than 90,000 clones, around 94% of them singletons; the top ten hold 1.5% to 2%. The sequenced sample was peripheral blood, obtained after pregnancy. The receptors shown here come from a female donor in good health, enrolled as a control in a pregnancy study. The CDR3 runs from the conserved cysteine through the conserved F or W. D genes are given only for firm matches. A row's size may be missing; if present it is once, few, many or a size class.

CASSTTGTGEPLSTEAFF,TGTGCCAGCAGCACCACCGGGACAGGGGAACCGTTGAGCACTGAAGCTTTCTTT,NA,TRBJ1-1,NA,TRBV21-1
CASLNRVWGQSYPEAFF,TGTGCCAGCCTGAACAGGGTTTGGGGGCAATCGTATCCTGAAGCTTTCTTT,NA,TRBJ1-1,NA,TRBV18
CASSFNYEQYF,TGCGCCAGCAGCTTCAACTACGAGCAGTACTTC,NA,TRBJ2-7,NA,TRBV5-1
CASRFTGTLRGFF,TGTGCCAGCAGGTTTACAGGGACCTTAAGGGGGTTCTTC,once,TRBJ2-1,NA,TRBV28
CASSLVSGNYEQYF,TGTGCCAGCAGCTTGGTCAGCGGGAACTACGAGCAGTACTTC,NA,TRBJ2-7,TRBD2,TRBV7-6
CASSEGATYEQYF,TGTGCCAGCAGCGAAGGGGCGACCTACGAGCAGTACTTC,NA,TRBJ2-7,NA,TRBV5-4
CASSLRLAGGGDTQYF,TGTGCCAGCAGCCTTCGACTAGCGGGAGGAGGTGATACGCAGTATTTT,NA,TRBJ2-3,TRBD2,TRBV11-2
CATFPGGKTGELFF,TGTGCCACCTTCCCGGGAGGTAAAACCGGGGAGCTGTTTTTT,NA,TRBJ2-2,TRBD2,TRBV6-6
CASSPTTSTDTQYF,TGTGCCAGCAGTCCTACTACGAGCACAGATACGCAGTATTTT,NA,TRBJ2-3,NA,TRBV2
CASSGDISWGNTIYF,TGTGCCAGCAGTGGAGACATCTCATGGGGAAACACCATATATTTT,NA,TRBJ1-3,NA,TRBV6-1
CAWSGLAEGTGELFF,TGTGCCTGGAGCGGACTAGCGGAGGGCACCGGGGAGCTGTTTTTT,NA,TRBJ2-2,TRBD2,TRBV30
CASSPEGQGTYEQYF,TGTGCCAGCTCACCCGAGGGACAGGGAACCTACGAGCAGTACTTC,NA,TRBJ2-7,TRBD1,TRBV18
CASSPVFGTGYNEQFF,TGTGCCAGCAGCCCGGTCTTCGGGACTGGCTACAATGAGCAGTTCTTC,once,TRBJ2-1,NA,TRBV7-9
CASKRDGNQPQHF,TGTGCCAGCAAGAGGGATGGCAATCAGCCCCAGCATTTT,once,TRBJ1-5,NA,TRBV2
CASYSGVGAGTGELFF,TGTGCCAGCTATTCCGGGGTGGGGGCCGGTACCGGGGAGCTGTTTTTT,NA,TRBJ2-2,NA,TRBV28
CASSPGTGGGETQYF,TGTGCCAGCAGTCCAGGGACAGGGGGCGGGGAGACCCAGTACTTC,NA,TRBJ2-5,TRBD1,TRBV7-7
CASKRRGQGLAGWNEQYF,TGTGCCAGCAAGCGTAGGGGACAAGGACTAGCGGGTTGGAACGAGCAGTACTTC,NA,TRBJ2-7,TRBD2,TRBV27
CASSEQGYEQYF,TGTGCCAGCAGCGAACAGGGGTACGAGCAGTACTTC,NA,TRBJ2-7,TRBD1,TRBV2
CASSGGRGQPQHF,TGTGCCAGCAGTGGAGGCAGGGGTCAGCCCCAGCATTTT,NA,TRBJ1-5,NA,TRBV2
CASSLWGGPNTGELFF,TGTGCCAGCAGCTTGTGGGGGGGACCGAACACCGGGGAGCTGTTTTTT,once,TRBJ2-2,TRBD2,TRBV7-9
CASSLPGHEQYF,TGTGCCAGCAGTTTACCAGGCCACGAGCAGTACTTC,NA,TRBJ2-7,NA,TRBV28
CASSALSAGLAGHEQFF,TGTGCCAGCAGCGCCCTAAGTGCGGGACTAGCCGGGCATGAGCAGTTCTTC,NA,TRBJ2-1,TRBD2,TRBV6-4
CASTRGEVNTEAFF,TGTGCCAGCACCAGGGGGGAGGTGAACACTGAAGCTTTCTTT,NA,TRBJ1-1,TRBD1,TRBV2
CASRVDRPYEQYF,TGCGCCAGCAGAGTCGACAGGCCCTACGAGCAGTACTTC,NA,TRBJ2-7,NA,TRBV5-1
CASSPGRLGYEQYF,TGTGCCAGCAGTCCCGGGAGGCTAGGGTACGAGCAGTACTTC,NA,TRBJ2-7,TRBD2,TRBV27
CASSSGGGYTF,TGTGCCAGCAGCTCCGGGGGGGGCTACACCTTC,NA,TRBJ1-2,NA,TRBV7-9
CASSLGGPETQYF,TGTGCCAGCAGCTTAGGGGGGCCAGAGACCCAGTACTTC,NA,TRBJ2-5,NA,TRBV11-2
CASSPKGLWVEKLFF,TGTGCCAGCAGTCCGAAGGGACTATGGGTTGAAAAACTGTTTTTT,NA,TRBJ1-4,NA,TRBV27
CASSPRDREAQYF,TGTGCCAGCTCACCACGGGACAGGGAGGCGCAGTATTTT,NA,TRBJ2-3,TRBD1,TRBV18